A single sample gave rise to the 25 T cell receptor beta chains below, sequenced in a study of early T cells in non-severe SARS-CoV-2 infection. Using its own MiXCR run on the 5' RACE reads, TCRdb lists one record per CDR3 protein. The sample lists tens of thousands of distinct CDR3 sequences, around 14% occurring once. The material was whole blood, obtained at baseline. The receptor set was obtained from an adult who was a healthcare worker with PCR-confirmed SARS-CoV-2 infection or an uninfected control (not recorded which).

In this sample, this clonotype turned up many times. This chain links TRBV7-2 with TRBJ1-2; D not resolved. The CDR3 is 15 amino acids. Trimming removed 4 bases from V and 5 bases from J, with 17 bases in between. Germline V gene lookup returns CDR1 SGHTA and CDR2 FQGNSA. CDR3 DNA: TGTGCCAGCAGCTCCCCCTTAGGAGGTGGTTATGGCTACACCTTC. Translation: CASSSPLGGGYGYTF. Together with reference TRBV7-2 and TRBJ1-2, the CDR3 gives the full variable domain: GAGVSQSPSNKVTEKGKDVELRCDPISGHTALYWYRQSLGQGLEFLIYFQGNSAPDKSGLPSDRFSAERTGGSVSTLTIQRTQQEDSAVYLCASSSPLGGGYGYTFGSGTRLTVV.

This clonotype was picked up many times. The chain employs TRBV3-1 and TRBJ2-3; D uncertain. The CDR3 sequence is 13 residues long. With 3 bases removed from V and 10 bases from J, the gap between germline ends came to 14 bases. Germline V gene data show CDR1 as LGHDT and CDR2 as YNNKEL (reference sequence). Here the CDR3 reads CASSQTDQQAQYF. The CDR3 DNA reads TGTGCCAGCAGCCAGACCGACCAGCAAGCGCAGTATTTT.

In DNA, the CDR3 is TGTGCCAGCAGCCAAGGGGAGGCAGATACGCAGTATTTT. As protein: CASSQGEADTQYF. The rearrangement uses TRBV3-1 and TRBJ2-3; TRBD2 might be the D (6 bases). Germline V gene sequence: CDR1 LGHDT, CDR2 YNNKEL (reference sequence). This CDR3 region has 13 residues. Trimming took off 1 base at V and 4 bases at J, with 6 bases between the two ends.

The chain couples TRBV20-1 to TRBJ2-3, with D hard to call. The germline V and J ends were trimmed by 5 bases and 2 bases, with 14 bases remaining between them. The CDR3 is 14 residues long. CDR1 is DFQATT and CDR2 is SNEGSKA in the germline V gene (reference sequence). The CDR3 protein is CSAGRLLYTDTQYF. For the CDR3, the DNA is TGCAGTGCTGGCCGACTCCTTTACACAGATACGCAGTATTTT.

This clonotype was detected a few times. The J gene is TRBJ2-7, the V gene TRBV7-2; D assignment may be TRBD1 or TRBD2 (5 bases each). In germline, CDR1 is SGHTA, CDR2 FQGNSA. This CDR3 has 14 residues. The V gene lost 3 bases and the J gene lost 1 base, with 10 bases spanning the gap. The CDR3 DNA reads as TGTGCCAGCAGCTTGGGGGATAGGTCCTACGAGCAGTACTTC. It translates to CASSLGDRSYEQYF.

At least ten counts were recorded for this clonotype. This rearrangement joins TRBV28 to TRBJ2-1; TRBD2 is a possible D gene (7 bases). The germline V gene has CDR1 MDHEN and CDR2 SYDVKM. There are 13 residues in the CDR3. V was shortened by 9 bases and J by 0 bases, with 9 bases between the two germline ends. CDR3: CASRGASYNEQFF. The CDR3 nucleotides are TGTGCCAGTCGGGGGGCCTCCTACAATGAGCAGTTCTTC. Full variable domain (remainder filled in from reference TRBV28 and TRBJ2-1): DVKVTQSSRYLVKRTGEKVFLECVQDMDHENMFWYRQDPGLGLRLIYFSYDVKMKEKGDIPEGYSVSREKKERFSLILESASTNQTSMYLCASRGASYNEQFFGPGTRLTVL.

The V call is TRBV11-2, the J call TRBJ1-5; D is possibly TRBD1 (6 bases). The germline V and J ends were trimmed by 3 bases and 7 bases, with 19 bases remaining between them. This CDR3 has 16 amino acids. Germline V gene data show CDR1 as SGHAT and CDR2 as FQNNGV. CDR3 nucleotide sequence: TGTGCCAGCAGCTTTCAGCCCTCAGGGGCCGGACAGCCCCAGCATTTT. Translation: CASSFQPSGAGQPQHF. The variable domain in full, completed from reference TRBV11-2 and TRBJ1-5, reads EAGVAQSPRYKIIEKRQSVAFWCNPISGHATLYWYQQILGQGPKLLIQFQNNGVVDDSQLPKDRFSAERLKGVDSTLKIQPAKLEDSAVYLCASSFQPSGAGQPQHFGDGTRLSIL.

This clonotype was observed a few times. The rearrangement links TRBV7-2 to TRBJ1-5; TRBD1 might be the D (6 bases). Trimming shortened V by 6 bases and J by 1 base, and 10 bases separated the two germline ends. Per germline, CDR1 SGHTA and CDR2 FQGNSA. CDR3 length equals 14 residues. CDR3 residues: CASSSGTSNQPQHF. DNA for the CDR3: TGTGCCAGCAGTTCCGGGACAAGCAATCAGCCCCAGCATTTT.

The V and J genes are TRBV28 and TRBJ2-1; 8 nucleotides agree with TRBD2. Trimming removed 8 bases from V and 1 base from J; junction bases left unmatched: 10. Per the germline V gene, CDR1 is MDHEN and CDR2 is SYDVKM. CDR3 length: 16 amino acids. The CDR3 loop is CASHKPLAGSYNEQFF. The CDR3 region has the DNA TGTGCCAGCCACAAGCCGCTAGCGGGTTCCTACAATGAGCAGTTCTTC.

This sequence joins TRBV19 and TRBJ2-1, with a possible D match to TRBD2 (6 bases). CDR1 LNHDA and CDR2 SQIVND come from the germline V gene (reference sequence). Trimming took 7 bases from V and 2 from J, leaving 15 bases between them. This CDR3 has 15 amino acids. CDR3 nucleotide sequence: TGTGCCAGTACGCCGGGACTGTCTACCTACAATGAGCAGTTCTTC. Protein: CASTPGLSTYNEQFF.

This clonotype was observed a few times. V is TRBV18 and J is TRBJ2-3, with D perhaps TRBD2 (5 bases). Germline V gives CDR1 KGHSH, CDR2 LQKENI. The CDR3 extends over 15 amino acids. With 1 base removed from V and 2 bases from J, the gap between germline ends came to 10 bases. CDR3 nucleotides: TGTGCCAGCTCACCACGACGCCTAGCCACAGATACGCAGTATTTT. Protein product: CASSPRRLATDTQYF.

This clonotype was found a few times. V and J are TRBV29-1 and TRBJ2-1; D gene ambiguous. The CDR3 totals 13 residues. V lost 6 bases, J lost 0 bases, and 9 bases lay in between. In germline, CDR1 is SQVTM, CDR2 ANQGSEA. CDR3: CSVYESSYNEQFF. The CDR3 DNA reads as TGCAGCGTGTATGAAAGCTCCTACAATGAGCAGTTCTTC.

This chain connects TRBV30 to TRBJ2-1; 8 bases agree with TRBD2. From germline, CDR1 is GTSNPN and CDR2 SVGIG (reference sequence). J was trimmed by 4 bases and V by 5 bases; bases with no gene match: 7. The CDR3 sequence is 14 residues long. The CDR3 loop is CAWGTSGTYNEQFF. As DNA, the CDR3 is TGTGCCTGGGGAACTAGCGGTACATACAATGAGCAGTTCTTC.

The table lists this clonotype with a few counts. The genes are TRBV7-2 and TRBJ2-5; D possibly corresponds to TRBD1 (5 bases). Trimming removed 4 bases from V and 4 bases from J, with 10 bases in between. Germline loops: CDR1 SGHTA, CDR2 FQGNSA. This CDR3 contains 13 residues. Here the CDR3 reads CASSSGWRETQYF. The CDR3 DNA reads TGTGCCAGCAGCTCAGGGTGGAGAGAGACCCAGTACTTC.

By proportion, this clonotype is medium-sized. The rearrangement joins TRBV4-2 to TRBJ1-4; D may be TRBD1 (6 bases). The V end was cut by 4 bases, the J end by 3 bases, with 12 bases between. This CDR3 region has 15 residues. Germline CDR1 is LGHNA and CDR2 is YNFKEQ. The CDR3 sequence: CASSLSWGPNEKLFF. The CDR3 DNA sequence: TGTGCCAGCAGCCTATCCTGGGGGCCTAATGAAAAACTGTTTTTT.

At least ten counts were recorded for this clonotype. The chain carries TRBV28 and TRBJ2-7; D call uncertain. CDR1 is MDHEN, CDR2 SYDVKM, per germline. The CDR3 sequence is 14 residues long. The V gene lost 7 bases and the J gene lost 6 bases, with 19 bases spanning the gap. The CDR3 bases are TGTGCCAGCAAAACTTCCGGACCGCCGGGCGAGCAGTACTTC. It translates to CASKTSGPPGEQYF.

The gene calls are TRBV7-9 and TRBJ2-5, with 12 bases identical to TRBD1. Trimming removed 4 bases from V and 4 bases from J; junction bases left unmatched: 4. Germline-derived CDR1 and CDR2 are SEHNR and FQNEAQ (reference sequence). The length of the CDR3 is 15 residues. CDR3 nucleotides: TGTGCCAGCAGCTCCCGGGACAGGGGGCCAGAGACCCAGTACTTC. This encodes CASSSRDRGPETQYF.

This clonotype was found many times. The rearrangement joins TRBV20-1 to TRBJ1-6; D perhaps matches TRBD1 (5 bases). Germline CDR1 and CDR2: DFQATT and SNEGSKA (reference sequence). V was shortened by 6 bases and J by 7 bases, with 13 bases between the two germline ends. The CDR3 contains 13 residues. CDR3 residues: CSAESGNNSPLHF. The DNA of the CDR3 is TGCAGTGCCGAATCAGGGAACAATTCACCCCTCCACTTT.

This clonotype showed up just a few times. The CDR3 loop is CSVLRTEAFF. The DNA for the CDR3 is TGCAGCGTTTTACGGACTGAAGCTTTCTTT. The V call is TRBV29-1, the J call TRBJ1-1; D call uncertain. The CDR3 runs 10 residues. From germline, CDR1 is SQVTM and CDR2 ANQGSEA. V dropped 5 bases and J dropped 5 bases, with 6 bases sitting between them.

Many counts were recorded for this clonotype. This chain links TRBV10-3 with TRBJ2-7, with D tentatively TRBD1 (6 bases). Germline values: CDR1 ENHRY, CDR2 SYGVKD. Trimming removed 8 bases at V and 4 bases at J, with 15 bases between. The CDR3 totals 13 residues. CDR3 sequence: CAICPGQPYEQYF. CDR3 DNA sequence: TGTGCCATCTGCCCGGGACAACCTTACGAGCAGTACTTC.

The chain couples TRBV4-1 to TRBJ2-7; 11 bases agree with TRBD2. The CDR3 has 14 residues. With 6 bases clipped from V and 6 bases from J, the junction kept 7 bases outside the gene matches. The germline CDR1 and CDR2 sequences are MGHRA and YSYEKL. The CDR3: CASSLPGLAAEQYF. Here the CDR3 DNA reads TGCGCCAGCAGTCTCCCGGGACTAGCGGCCGAGCAGTACTTC.

The CDR3 reads CASSLVWGYEQFF. The CDR3 DNA reads TGTGCCAGCAGCTTAGTCTGGGGTTATGAGCAGTTCTTC. The chain is built from TRBV11-3 and TRBJ2-1; D not certain. V shed 1 base and J shed 8 bases, with 9 bases lying between them. There are 13 residues in the CDR3. The V gene's germline CDR1 is SGHNT and CDR2 YENEEA.

The gene calls are TRBV2 and TRBJ2-7; weak D call: TRBD1 (6 bases). The germline CDR1 and CDR2 sequences are SNHLY and FYNNEI. This CDR3 is built from 13 residues. V lost 3 bases, J lost 5 bases, and 11 bases lay in between. Here the CDR3 reads CASSEEQGHEQYF. The CDR3 nucleotides are TGTGCCAGCAGTGAGGAACAGGGCCACGAGCAGTACTTC.

The gene calls are TRBV10-2 and TRBJ1-1; no definite D call. The CDR3 length is 13 residues. V lost 4 bases and J 2 bases, leaving 8 bases between the germline ends. Per the germline V gene, CDR1 is WSHSY and CDR2 is SAAADI. CDR3 residues: CASSAQKNTEAFF. The CDR3, as DNA: TGCGCCAGCAGTGCTCAGAAAAACACTGAAGCTTTCTTT.

This sequence joins TRBV18 and TRBJ2-1; D is unresolved. Germline assignment: CDR1 KGHSH and CDR2 LQKENI. The V end lost 0 bases, the J end lost 7 bases, and 19 bases lay between the germline ends. The CDR3 covers 17 residues. CDR3 DNA: TGTGCCAGCTCACCACCAATAGGCAGTTCCGAGTATAATGAGCAGTTCTTC. Encoded protein: CASSPPIGSSEYNEQFF.